The 20 T cell receptor beta chains given below trace back to one sample, sequenced in a study of CD4 and CD8 cells across lung adenocarcinoma regions (dated 2018 in TCRdb). Libraries were made using PCR. Sequencing took place on a HiSeq X Ten. TCRdb applied fastp at Q25 and MiXCR to the public reads, then kept only in-frame beta chains. Each CDR3 protein appears once, grouped with its most common genes and DNA. The sample table shows 7,500 to 8,500 distinct CDR3 sequences, and 40% to 55% are seen once. The ten most abundant clones make up 30% of the sample. Sequencing was performed on CD4+ T cells from the margin of a lung tumor. The cell subset or site label corresponds to: tumor margin region. All receptors derive from a male donor with lung adenocarcinoma. The CD4 and CD8 labels of this study may be unreliable.

The chain couples TRBV6-1 to TRBJ2-3; 7 bases line up with TRBD1. J lost 1 base, V lost 6 bases, and 13 bases had no gene match. This CDR3 has 17 residues. Germline CDR1 and CDR2: MNHNS and SASEGT. The CDR3 DNA is TGTGCCAGCAGCCCACCCTCGGGACAGCTGGGCACAGATACGCAGTATTTT. It is translated as CASSPPSGQLGTDTQYF.

This clonotype was seen at least ten times. The CDR3 region is CASSLQGGTSGGTDTQYF. The CDR3 nucleotides are TGTGCCAGCAGCTTACAAGGAGGGACTAGCGGGGGCACAGATACGCAGTATTTT. The gene calls are TRBV7-2 and TRBJ2-3; TRBD2 matches 13 bases. V lost 2 bases to trimming and J lost 1 base; unmatched junction nucleotides: 6. The length of the CDR3 is 18 residues. CDR1 and CDR2 (germline): SGHTA, FQGNSA.

At least ten counts were recorded for this clonotype. This chain uses TRBV6-1 with TRBJ2-3, with D perhaps matching TRBD1 (6 bases). The CDR3 is made up of 15 amino acids. V dropped 6 bases and J dropped 2 bases, with 15 bases sitting between them. Germline V gives CDR1 MNHNS, CDR2 SASEGT. CDR3 protein: CASSPGTSSTDTQYF. CDR3 nucleotide sequence: TGTGCCAGCAGCCCCGGGACATCTTCCACAGATACGCAGTATTTT.

Sample share makes this clonotype medium-sized. The rearrangement uses TRBV27 and TRBJ2-1, with no clear D. CDR3 length: 17 amino acids. The V and J ends lost 5 bases and 7 bases respectively, with 24 bases between them. The germline gives CDR1 MNHEY, CDR2 SMNVEV (reference sequence). The DNA of the CDR3 is TGTGCCAGCAGTGCTACCCTCAGCTCAAGGTTACGGAATGAGCAGTTCTTC. It specifies CASSATLSSRLRNEQFF.

This clonotype was seen repeatedly, ten times or more. CDR3 sequence (DNA): TGTGCCTCACAGGGGGCGCAAGGCACTGAAGCTTTCTTT. Translation gives CASQGAQGTEAFF. The V and J genes are TRBV10-3 and TRBJ1-1, with 9 bases that match TRBD1. Looked up from germline, CDR1 is ENHRY and CDR2 is SYGVKD. This CDR3 has 13 residues. V lost 11 bases to trimming and J lost 4 bases; unmatched junction nucleotides: 8.

The chain has TRBV7-9 and TRBJ2-2; D not certain. Looked up from germline, CDR1 is SEHNR and CDR2 is FQNEAQ (reference sequence). Trimming took 2 bases from V and 4 from J, leaving 17 bases between them. CDR3 length: 17 residues. The CDR3 is CASSLISIGIGTGELFF. The CDR3, as DNA: TGTGCCAGCAGCTTAATTTCCATTGGGATCGGCACCGGGGAGCTGTTTTTT.

This clonotype was observed a handful of times. The chain is built from TRBV4-3 and TRBJ2-1; a weak D match, TRBD2 (5 bases). Trimming shortened V by 2 bases and J by 6 bases, and 8 bases separated the two germline ends. The CDR3 loop spans 13 amino acids. CDR1 is LGHNA, CDR2 YSLEER, per germline. The CDR3 loop reads CASSQFAGNEQFF. As DNA, the CDR3 is TGCGCCAGCAGCCAATTTGCGGGCAATGAGCAGTTCTTC.

This sequence joins TRBV6-1 and TRBJ2-3, with TRBD1 as a possible D gene (5 bases). The V end lost 4 bases, the J end lost 12 bases, and 26 bases lay between the germline ends. The CDR3 sequence is 16 residues long. Germline CDR1 is MNHNS and CDR2 is SASEGT. The CDR3 DNA reads TGTGCCAGCAGTGCTTTGGGGCTGTGTGCCAAAAATATTCAGTATTTT. Its translation: CASSALGLCAKNIQYF.

The gene calls are TRBV4-1 and TRBJ2-1, with no clear D. The closer fit of TRBJ2-5 to the DNA end suggests the J call may be wrong. CDR3 length: 15 amino acids. Germline CDR1 reads MGHRA; CDR2 reads YSYEKL. CDR3 loop: CASSQDWARQETQYF. The CDR3 nucleotides read TGCGCCAGCAGCCAAGATTGGGCCAGGCAAGAGACCCAGTACTTC.

V and J are TRBV6-5 and TRBJ2-1; D remains unclear. The DNA end lines up better with TRBJ2-7; the J call may be wrong. From germline, CDR1 is MNHEY and CDR2 SVGAGI. The CDR3 covers 11 residues. The CDR3 DNA is TGTGCCAGCAGCTATATCTACGAGCAGTACTTC. The encoded protein is CASSYIYEQYF.

Points on this clonotype: The junction and the germline gene differ at one end; a read error may be behind it. This chain links TRBV6-1 with TRBJ1-1; tentatively, D is TRBD2 (6 bases). Matching the DNA end better, TRBJ2-1 makes the J call doubtful. CDR3 length equals 15 residues. Germline-derived CDR1 and CDR2 are MNHNS and SASEGT. The CDR3 region is CASRDGAGGNNAQFF. The CDR3 DNA is TGTGCCAGCAGGGACGGGGCTGGCGGGAATAATGCGCAGTTCTTC.

This clonotype was seen many times. One base away lies a much larger clone, so this may be a sequencing read error. The rearrangement links TRBV7-6 to TRBJ2-1; possibly TRBD1 for D (5 bases). The assigned J gene may be wrong: the sequence end matches TRBJ2-7 better. Germline V gives CDR1 SGHVS, CDR2 FNYEAQ. The CDR3 runs to 12 residues. For the CDR3, the DNA is TGTGCCAGCAGCCTCAAGGGGAATGAGCAGTACTTC. It codes for CASSLKGNEQYF.

The chain employs TRBV12-3 or TRBV12-4 and TRBJ2-5; 10 bases agree with TRBD1. The CDR3 has 18 amino acids. The J segment lost 5 bases and the V segment lost 6 bases, leaving 18 bases of the junction unmatched. Here the CDR3 DNA reads TGTGCCAGCAGCCACCGGACAGGGGGATCGACAGGTGCGGAGACCCAGTACTTC. Amino acids: CASSHRTGGSTGAETQYF.

V usage is TRBV7-2 and J usage is TRBJ2-3; TRBD2 agrees at 8 bases. Germline V lookup: CDR1 SGHTA, CDR2 FQGNSA. The CDR3 has 18 residues. Germline trimming cut 2 bases from V and 12 bases from J; bases unmatched to any gene: 22. The CDR3 region is CASSLRLSAGVSTDIQYF. Here the CDR3 DNA reads TGTGCCAGCAGCTTAAGACTCTCAGCGGGGGTTAGCACAGATATTCAGTATTTT.

This clonotype was detected only once. One junction end disagrees with the germline gene, perhaps due to a read error. CDR3 nucleotide sequence: TGTGCCAGCAGTGTGGGGCCTCTAGCCCTTGGCGCAGATACCCAGTATTTT. Protein: CASSVGPLALGADTQYF. The chain employs TRBV27 and TRBJ2-3, with D perhaps matching TRBD1 or TRBD2 (5 bases each). Germline assignment: CDR1 MNHEY and CDR2 SMNVEV (reference sequence). The CDR3 is made up of 17 amino acids.

Notes on this clonotype: The final CDR3 position lacks the conserved phenylalanine or tryptophan, pointing to a likely read error. J is TRBJ2-5 and V is TRBV7-2, with 12 bases lining up with TRBD2. The last part of the DNA fits TRBJ2-1 better; the J call may be wrong. Germline-derived CDR1 and CDR2 are SGHTA and FQGNSA. The CDR3 is 15 amino acids. CDR3 sequence reads: CASSADLAGGKTQFL. The CDR3 coding sequence is TGTGCCAGCAGCGCCGATCTAGCGGGGGGGAAGACCCAGTTCTTG.

CDR3 in amino acids: CASSRTSSYYEQYF. DNA of the CDR3: TGTGCCAGCAGTCGGACTAGCAGTTACTACGAGCAGTACTTC. The rearrangement links TRBV6-1 to TRBJ2-1; 8 positions agree with TRBD2. The J call may be in error: the DNA end matches TRBJ2-7 better. The CDR3 is 14 amino acids. The germline V gene encodes CDR1 MNHNS and CDR2 SASEGT.

In this sample, this clonotype is medium-sized (0.01 to 0.1%). The V gene is TRBV12-3 or TRBV12-4, the J gene TRBJ2-1; TRBD1 or TRBD2 may be the D gene (5 bases each). The CDR3 is 11 amino acids. Trimming left V 3 bases short and J 12 bases short, with 9 bases between. The CDR3 loop reads CASSLVGPQFF. The CDR3 DNA follows: TGTGCCAGCAGTTTGGTGGGACCGCAGTTCTTC.

This chain joins TRBV7-3 and TRBJ2-1, with 9 nucleotides matching TRBD2. The CDR3 consists of 15 residues. J gave up 8 bases and V 0 bases, and 5 bases lay outside the gene matches. Germline CDR1 reads SGHTA; CDR2 reads FQGTGA. The CDR3 DNA follows: TGTGCCAGCAGCTTAACGGGTAGCGGGAGCGATGAGCAGTTCTTC. The encoded protein is CASSLTGSGSDEQFF.

The J gene is TRBJ2-5, the V gene TRBV6-1; 9 bases agree with TRBD2. Matching the DNA end better, TRBJ2-7 makes the J call doubtful. The CDR3 contains 15 residues. The V gene's germline CDR1 is MNHNS and CDR2 SASEGT. The CDR3 DNA is TGTGCCAGCAGGACCGGGGCGGGGGGGACCTACGAGCAGTACTTC. Its translation: CASRTGAGGTYEQYF.